This T cell receptor (beta chain) was sequenced during a study of blood T cell dynamics during melanoma immunotherapy (dated by TCRdb to the early 2020s). Looking at the study overall: Patients with metastatic melanoma were treated with first-line pembrolizumab or nivolumab plus ipilimumab as standard of care in the United Kingdom. To identify early correlates of response, the study profiled peripheral T cell receptor repertoires in patients with metastatic melanoma before and after one cycle of checkpoint inhibitor therapy. The training cohort was made up of consecutive patients, while a further independent group of patients from the same centre was pooled to form an external validation set. Overall results and qualifications from the work: The relatively small sample size was acknowledged as something that could potentially limit how far the results can be generalized. Patients who later achieved disease control showed a bifurcated PBMC repertoire reorganization at W3, with increased clonality or increased diversity, unlike progressors. Whether the T cell clones behind the repertoire changes were melanoma-specific or instead reflected general immune activation was something the study could not determine.

For every bulk PBMC sample, a fixed 350 ng of DNA was loaded. The immunoSEQ TCRb Assay kit was used according to manufacturer instructions to amplify TCR beta CDR3 sequences from genomic DNA. The KAPA Library Quantification Kit for Illumina platforms was used to quantify the pooled libraries by qPCR. Pooled libraries were sequenced on an Illumina NextSeq 500, clustered at roughly 0.6-1.2 pM. The source study handled its data this way. Analysis of the TCR data relied on immunoSEQ ANALYZER and the R LymphoSeq package. A rearrangement efficiency score was calculated as productive divided by the sum of productive and non-productive CDR3 sequences. Clonality was measured with the Gini coefficient and diversity with the Renyi index at alpha=1, and both measures were compared pairwise between timepoints within each patient. In LymphoSeq, clonal relatedness was computed with an edit distance of 3 and repertoire similarity was computed with the Bhattacharyya coefficient. To classify response, a linear discriminant analysis based on week-3 changes in clonality and diversity was built using the R MASS and caret packages. TCRdb retrieved this table from immuneACCESS and kept in-frame rearrangements only. Not all clones are present; in checked studies, unresolved V genes account for under half, and no reason is known for the remainder. The V and J calls and the clone size are those of that table, but D and trimming were determined from the DNA. This sample has 14,000 or so clones in its table, and 65% to 90% of those were observed once. The ten top clones hold around 5.8% of the sample.

This clone was seen only once. The antigen this receptor binds is unknown. No much larger clone is present one base from it, and per-base qualities are unavailable. V loses 4 bases of germline sequence and J loses 1 base, and the interval between the two ends is 13 bases. Looking up the germline V gene (reference sequence) yields CDR1 LNHDA and CDR2 SQIVND. From cysteine to phenylalanine, the CDR3 is 15 amino acids long. The entry retains the CDR3 DNA only, 45 bases that are in frame from base 1. Interpreted using the paper, the time point label stands for: pre-treatment baseline. Blood samples were taken before treatment (T0) and at week 3 (W3), following the first cycle of checkpoint blockade. Except for a couple of patients with rapid clinical progression, response was assessed 12 weeks after the first infusion by RECIST 1.1; disease control meant complete response, partial response or stable disease. Patients were excluded for prior systemic cancer treatment, concomitant immunosuppressant therapy or synchronous other active malignancies. TCR beta was sequenced in both bulk PBMC and plasma cell-free DNA in order to track circulating cells as well as T cell turnover. Lymphoprep and SepMate tubes were used to isolate PBMC from blood, and red cell lysis was then performed. QIAamp DNA Blood Mini kits were used to extract DNA from PBMC and sorted T cell subsets.

The TCR sequence derives from a human donor with melanoma. The source was blood, collected from a patient treated with checkpoint blockade. Recombination connected TRBV19 to TRBJ1-1, with an unclear D gene assignment. In nucleotide form, the sequence is TGTGCCAGTAGTAAGCTCGGGCGTGGGAACACTGAAGCTTTCTTT. Its translation is CASSKLGRGNTEAFF.